The subject of this entry is one TCR beta chain. This entry is derived from a study of technical replicates of blood from a handful of donors. CDR1 is SGDLS and CDR2 is YYNGEE in the germline V gene. This CDR3 spans 16 amino acids. V was pared by 0 bases and J by 0 bases, with 1 base of the junction left unmatched. Assay: immunoSEQ multiplex PCR; the TCRdb copy retains only in-frame clones and omits some. There are about 66,000 clones in the sample; approximately 91% occur only once, and 4.7% lies in the top ten. The receptor's source is a human donor in good health. Some clones in this sample may be carry-over from other donors' samples. The specimen was PBMCs. The chain recombines TRBV9 with TRBJ2-2, with TRBD1 identical over 8 bases. The chain's CDR3 is CASSVAQGANTGELFF. DNA for the CDR3: TGTGCCAGCAGCGTAGCACAGGGGGCGAACACCGGGGAGCTGTTTTTT. Filled out from reference TRBV9 and TRBJ2-2, the complete variable domain reads DSGVTQTPKHLITATGQRVTLRCSPRSGDLSVYWYQQSLDQGLQFLIQYYNGEERAKGNILERFSAQQFPDLHSELNLSSLELGDSALYFCASSVAQGANTGELFFGEGSRLTVL.